One and the same sample provided the 6 T cell receptor beta chains below, sequenced in a study of T cell repertoires in aging, cancer and after chemotherapy. A mixed TRB-A/B primer pool amplified rearranged TRB by multiplex touch-down PCR. From the multiplex PCR reads, TCRdb called clonotypes with MiXCR, one entry per CDR3 protein. The sample carries roughly 2,000 distinct CDR3 sequences, around 20% recorded once. Amplification of TCR beta used genomic DNA extracted from peripheral blood. The material sequenced was blood. The source of these receptors is a human donor with a solid tumor.

This clonotype counts as medium-sized. V usage is TRBV5-6 and J usage is TRBJ1-5; 9 bases agree with TRBD1. V dropped 3 bases and J dropped 6; count of bases not matched to a gene: 4. The germline V gene encodes CDR1 SGHDT and CDR2 YYEEEE. This CDR3 has 14 residues. The CDR3 nucleotides read TGTGCCAGCAGCTATACAGGGGGCGGTCAGCCCCAGCATTTT. Its translation is CASSYTGGGQPQHF. The whole variable domain, filled in from reference TRBV5-6 and TRBJ1-5, reads DAGVTQSPTHLIKTRGQQVTLRCSPKSGHDTVSWYQQALGQGPQFIFQYYEEEERQRGNFPDRFSGHQFPNYSSELNVNALLLGDSALYLCASSYTGGGQPQHFGDGTRLSIL.

This chain joins TRBV20-1 and TRBJ2-7; D uncertain. The CDR3 loop spans 14 amino acids. CDR1 and CDR2 from the germline V gene are DFQATT and SNEGSKA (reference sequence). The germline V and J ends were trimmed by 0 bases and 1 base, with 10 bases remaining between them. The CDR3 is CSARDPYGSYEQYF. The CDR3 DNA sequence: TGCAGTGCTAGAGATCCTTATGGTTCCTACGAGCAGTACTTC.

Only one count was recorded for this clonotype. The gene calls are TRBV19 and TRBJ2-3; 8 bases align to TRBD2. V gave up 5 bases and J gave up 1 base; unmatched junction bases: 5. The CDR3 totals 15 residues. The germline CDR1 and CDR2 sequences are LNHDA and SQIVND (reference sequence). CDR3 sequence: CASSVTGGGTDTQYF. Written as DNA, the CDR3 is TGTGCCAGTAGTGTCACCGGGGGGGGCACAGATACGCAGTATTTT.

Sample share makes this clonotype medium-sized. The V gene is TRBV5-6, the J gene TRBJ1-1; TRBD1 matches at 8 bases. Germline CDR1 is SGHDT and CDR2 is YYEEEE. V was pared by 3 bases and J by 3 bases, with 16 bases of the junction left unmatched. The CDR3 covers 18 residues. Here the CDR3 reads CASSSPAGGLLGDTEAFF. The CDR3, as DNA: TGTGCCAGCAGCTCCCCAGCAGGGGGCCTACTGGGGGACACTGAAGCTTTCTTT.

The rearrangement joins TRBV5-1 to TRBJ2-4; 7 bases agree with TRBD1. Germline V gene sequence: CDR1 SGHRS, CDR2 YFSETQ. Trimming cost V 5 bases and J 5 bases; bases outside gene matches: 10. This CDR3 spans 15 amino acids. In DNA form, the CDR3 reads TGCGCCAGCAGTTTGACCGGGACAGCACAAAACATTCAGTACTTC. It yields the protein CASSLTGTAQNIQYF.

This sequence joins TRBV19 and TRBJ1-6; 10 bases align to TRBD1. CDR3 length equals 15 residues. CDR1 is LNHDA and CDR2 is SQIVND in the germline V gene (reference sequence). The junction had 5 bases not matched to a gene; V was cut back by 4 bases and J by 8 bases. The CDR3 coding sequence is TGTGCCAGTAGTAAGACAGGGGGCGAGGATTCACCCCTCCACTTT. Its translation is CASSKTGGEDSPLHF. The variable domain in full, completed from reference TRBV19 and TRBJ1-6, reads DGGITQSPKYLFRKEGQNVTLSCEQNLNHDAMYWYRQDPGQGLRLIYYSQIVNDFQKGDIAEGYSVSREKKESFPLTVTSAQKNPTAFYLCASSKTGGEDSPLHFGNGTRLTVT.